Sequencing of this TCR beta chain was carried out in a study of spatial heterogeneity in lung cancer. Study at large: Every unique TCR and UMI combination, on average, appeared more than ten times in raw reads. Regarding the study as a whole: TCRs found ubiquitously expanded in tumor appeared in blood more at resection than at follow-up.

Each CDR3 protein gets one entry after TCRdb re-called the 5' RACE reads with MiXCR. The sample holds roughly 10,000 distinct CDR3 sequences, 5.5% to 7% seen once. The germline V gene encodes CDR1 KGHDR and CDR2 SFDVKD. The CDR3 has 16 amino acids. Trimming cost V 4 bases and J 6 bases; bases outside gene matches: 11. This clonotype was seen at least ten times. Antigen unknown. Sample time point: sample taken at primary tumor resection. The donors comprised 60 to 80 untreated early-stage non-small cell lung cancer patients. The sequenced material consisted of unsorted whole RNA from tumor, nontumor lung or frozen PBMC.

The chain is built from TRBV24-1 and TRBJ1-1, with TRBD1 matching 9 bases. The receptor was derived from a male donor with early-stage non-small cell lung cancer. Sequencing used PBMCs, obtained at surgery. The CDR3 loop is CATSDFLTGGEAEAFF. CDR3 nucleotides: TGTGCCACCAGTGACTTCCTGACAGGGGGTGAGGCTGAAGCTTTCTTT.